This is a list of T cell receptor beta chains from one sample in a study of blood T cell repertoires in COVID-19. Sequencing used immunoSEQ multiplex PCR; TCRdb keeps in-frame clones, though not all of them. Counted here are about 310,000 clones, more than 75% occurring once; the ten biggest clones make up 1%. Sequencing used peripheral blood. The receptor set was obtained from a man aged 50 or older with active or convalescent COVID-19. The CDR3 runs from the conserved cysteine through the conserved F or W. The order of the fields is J gene, D gene, clone size, V gene, CDR3 DNA, CDR3 protein. D genes are given only for firm matches. Clone size, where shown, is once, few, many, or a class for clones that have expanded.

TRBJ1-5	-	-	TRBV5-1	TGCGCCAGCAGCTTGGACTCGAGCCATCAGCCCCAGCATTTT	CASSLDSSHQPQHF
TRBJ2-1	TRBD2	-	TRBV27	TGTGCCAGCAGTTCATTTAGCGGGTCCGATTACAATGAGCAGTTCTTC	CASSSFSGSDYNEQFF
TRBJ1-2	-	-	TRBV28	TGTGCCAGCACCCTCCGGGGGAGTGGCTACACCTTC	CASTLRGSGYTF
TRBJ2-3	TRBD1	-	TRBV4-2	TGTGCCAGCAGCCCCGAGACAGGGGGTGGAGATACGCAGTATTTT	CASSPETGGGDTQYF
TRBJ1-2	-	-	TRBV14	TGTGCCAGCAGCCAAGGACATCTCTATGGCTACACCTTC	CASSQGHLYGYTF
TRBJ1-4	-	-	TRBV5-1	TGCGCCAGCAGCACGGGGGAAGCAACTAATGAAAAACTGTTTTTT	CASSTGEATNEKLFF
TRBJ1-2	-	once	TRBV5-5	TGTGCCAGCAGCTTTTCCAGGGTTGGATATGGCTACACCTTC	CASSFSRVGYGYTF
TRBJ2-1	TRBD1	-	TRBV30	TGTGCCTGGAGTCCCTCATTGGACAGGTATGAGCAGTTCTTC	CAWSPSLDRYEQFF
TRBJ2-1	TRBD2	-	TRBV2	TGTGCCAGCAGTCCCGAGGGGCTAGCGGGAGGTTCCTACAATGAGCAGTTCTTC	CASSPEGLAGGSYNEQFF
TRBJ2-2	TRBD1	-	TRBV4-3	TGCGCCAGCAGCCAAGATAACAGGGGGCGGAGGACCGGGGAGCTGTTTTTT	CASSQDNRGRRTGELFF
TRBJ1-5	-	-	TRBV27	TGTGCCAGCAGCTTAACCGGGGGGGAGAATCAGCCCCAGCATTTT	CASSLTGGENQPQHF
TRBJ1-4	-	-	TRBV3-1/TRBV3-2	TGTGCCAGCAGCCCAGACAGGAAGGCAACTAATGAAAAACTGTTTTTT	CASSPDRKATNEKLFF
TRBJ1-5	TRBD1	-	TRBV7-2	TGTGCCAGCAGCCGGGACAGGGGGCTGGATCAGCCCCAGCATTTT	CASSRDRGLDQPQHF
TRBJ1-4	-	once	TRBV4-1	TGCGCCAGCAGCTCAGTTGCAACTAATGAAAAACTGTTTTTT	CASSSVATNEKLFF
TRBJ1-1	TRBD1	-	TRBV7-9	TGTGCCAGCAGCCCCGGAAGGTTGACAGGGCGTCGGGGTGAAGCTTTCTTT	CASSPGRLTGRRGEAFF
TRBJ2-1	-	-	TRBV7-3	TGTGCCAGCAGCTTAGTGGGAGTGGTCTACAATGAGCAGTTCTTC	CASSLVGVVYNEQFF
TRBJ1-1	-	few	TRBV7-9	TGTGCCAGCAGCCCCCGGGAGAACACTGAAGCTTTCTTT	CASSPRENTEAFF
TRBJ2-1	-	-	TRBV6-2/TRBV6-3	TGTGCCAGCAGTTACTTGAGTGAGCAGTTCTTC	CASSYLSEQFF
TRBJ2-1	TRBD1	-	TRBV3-1/TRBV3-2	TGTGCCAGCAGCCAAGGTTACCCGGACAGGGGAAACAATGAGCAGTTCTTC	CASSQGYPDRGNNEQFF
TRBJ2-3	-	-	TRBV5-1	TGCGCCAGCAGCGCCGGTGTCGATACGCAGTATTTT	CASSAGVDTQYF
TRBJ1-3	-	-	TRBV5-4	TGTGCCAGCAGCTTCTATCAGGGTTCATCTGGAAACACCATATATTTT	CASSFYQGSSGNTIYF
TRBJ2-5	-	-	TRBV12-5	TGTGCTAGTGGTTTGGTACAGGAGGAGACCCAGTACTTC	CASGLVQEETQYF
TRBJ1-1	-	-	TRBV5-1	TGCGCCAGCAGCTGGAGGGCAGGACAGAACACTGAAGCTTTCTTT	CASSWRAGQNTEAFF
TRBJ2-2	-	-	TRBV19	TGTGCCAGTAGTGTAGGAGGGGGGGACACCGGGGAGCTGTTTTTT	CASSVGGGDTGELFF
TRBJ2-7	TRBD2	-	TRBV5-6	TGTGCCAGCAGCTTGGTGGGGGGATGGGGGAGGGACTACGAGCAGTACTTC	CASSLVGGWGRDYEQYF
TRBJ2-5	-	-	TRBV9	TGTGCCAGCAGCGTAACCCGGGGAGAGACCCAGTACTTC	CASSVTRGETQYF
TRBJ1-2	-	-	TRBV7-2	TGTGCCAGCTCGGGCAGGGGCTATGGCTACACCTTC	CASSGRGYGYTF
TRBJ2-1	TRBD2	-	TRBV9	TGTGCCAGCAGCGCATTGGGGACTAGCGGGGGCAATGAGCAGTTCTTC	CASSALGTSGGNEQFF
TRBJ2-7	-	-	TRBV10-3	TGTGTCATCAGTATGCAGGGGGGCTCCTACGAGCAGTACTTC	CVISMQGGSYEQYF
TRBJ1-1	TRBD1	-	TRBV7-3	TGTGCCAGCAGCTTACAGGGGGCGTCCGACACTGAAGCTTTCTTT	CASSLQGASDTEAFF
TRBJ1-6	-	-	TRBV24-1	TGTGCCACCAGCTTTTCGAAACAAAGGGGGGGTGAACCCAATTCACCCCTCCACTTT	CATSFSKQRGGEPNSPLHF
TRBJ2-6	-	-	TRBV6-1	TGTGCCAGCAGTGAATGGTTGGTGGGCGTTGGGGCCAACGTCCTGACTTTC	CASSEWLVGVGANVLTF
TRBJ1-4	TRBD1	once	TRBV5-4	TGTGCCAGCAGCCCCTCCGGGACAGGGAACAAACTGTTTTTT	CASSPSGTGNKLFF
TRBJ1-4	-	-	TRBV18	TGTGCCAGCTCACGCGCCCTGGATGAAAAACTGTTTTTT	CASSRALDEKLFF
TRBJ2-7	TRBD1	-	TRBV5-1	TGCGCCAGCAGCATAGGACAGGTTGGCTCCTACGAGCAGTACTTC	CASSIGQVGSYEQYF
TRBJ2-1	TRBD2	-	TRBV4-3	TGCGCCAGCAGCCAACGCAGTAGCGGGGGGGTCGGCCCTCCTGTCTTC	CASSQRSSGGVGPPVF
TRBJ1-2	TRBD1	-	TRBV6-5	TGTGCCAGCAGTCGTGACAGGGGAGGTCTCTATGGCTACACCTTC	CASSRDRGGLYGYTF
TRBJ2-1	TRBD2	-	TRBV29-1	TGCAGCGTTGAGGCCGGACTAGCGGGCTACAATGAGCAGTTCTTC	CSVEAGLAGYNEQFF
TRBJ1-3	TRBD1	-	TRBV30	TGTGCCTGGAAGAGACAGGGGTTCGGAAACACCATATATTTT	CAWKRQGFGNTIYF
TRBJ1-2	-	-	TRBV19	TGTGCCAGTAGTGGATTTCGGGGGGTTGGTGATGGCTACACCTTC	CASSGFRGVGDGYTF
TRBJ1-2	-	-	TRBV27	TGTGCCAGCAGGGATGACTTTAACTATGGCTACACCTTC	CASRDDFNYGYTF
TRBJ1-4	-	-	TRBV21-1	TGTGCCAGCAGCAAAGGTCCGGGAGAAAAACTGTTTTTT	CASSKGPGEKLFF
TRBJ1-4	-	-	TRBV13	TGTGCCAGCAGCGGCAGTACAACTAATGAAAAACTGTTTTTT	CASSGSTTNEKLFF
TRBJ2-5	TRBD2	-	TRBV7-2	TGTGCCAGCAGCTCAATCGTTAGCGGGGGGGCGGCCCAGTACTTC	CASSSIVSGGAAQYF
TRBJ1-1	-	-	TRBV24-1	TGTGCCACCAGTGATTTGCCACAGGGTCTGAGCACTGAAGCTTTCTTT	CATSDLPQGLSTEAFF
TRBJ2-7	TRBD2	-	TRBV28	TGTGCCAGCAGTCACCCGTCAGCGGGAGTACACGAGCAGTACTTC	CASSHPSAGVHEQYF
TRBJ1-2	-	-	TRBV5-6	TGTGCCAGCAGCTTGGTTCACAGGGCTGTAACTAACTATGGCTACACCTTC	CASSLVHRAVTNYGYTF
TRBJ2-2	TRBD1	-	TRBV6-5	TGTGCCACCCTGACAGGGGGCCTGAGCACCGGGGAGCTGTTTTTT	CATLTGGLSTGELFF
TRBJ2-3	-	-	TRBV4-1	TGCGCCAGCAGCCAGACTCCTACTAGCCGATCCACAGATACGCAGTATTTT	CASSQTPTSRSTDTQYF
TRBJ1-1	-	-	TRBV5-1	TGCGCCAGCAGCTTGTACGGAGACGATGAAGCTTTCTTT	CASSLYGDDEAFF
TRBJ2-7	-	-	TRBV9	TGTGCCAGCAGCGACAGCCCCAACCCGGACACCTACGAGCAGTACTTC	CASSDSPNPDTYEQYF
TRBJ1-1	-	-	TRBV29-1	TGCAGCGCCCGGTGGAGGTTACGGAACACTGAAGCTTTCTTT	CSARWRLRNTEAFF
TRBJ2-2	TRBD2	-	TRBV7-6	TGTGCCAGCAGCCCCCGACTAGCGGGAGAGGTTAAGGTCACCGGGGAGCTGTTTTTT	CASSPRLAGEVKVTGELFF
TRBJ1-1	-	-	TRBV4-2	TGTGCCAGCAGCCAAGGTAGCACCGACACTGAAGCTTTCTTT	CASSQGSTDTEAFF
TRBJ1-5	TRBD1	-	TRBV3-1/TRBV3-2	TGTGCCAGCAGCCAAGATACAGGGGGCCATCAGCCCCAGCATTTT	CASSQDTGGHQPQHF